A single sample gave rise to the 14 T cell receptor beta chains below, sequenced in a study of blood T cells in healthy people across ages. Then a second PCR, running about 6 to 11 cycles, was carried out with a sample-barcoded 5' primer and a J-beta primer mix. Each CDR3 protein is one row after TCRdb ran MiXCR on the 5' RACE reads. The sample shows hundreds of thousands of distinct CDR3 sequences, more than 55% of them seen only once. Sequenced material: blood. The receptors originated from a man aged 35 to 55 in good health.

The CDR3 here is CSASWGSLDEQFF. DNA of the CDR3: TGCAGTGCTAGCTGGGGGAGTCTTGATGAGCAGTTCTTC. The genes are TRBV20-1 and TRBJ2-1; the D gene could be TRBD1 or TRBD2 (5 bases each). The V and J ends lost 3 bases and 8 bases respectively, with 14 bases between them. Germline-derived CDR1 and CDR2 are DFQATT and SNEGSKA (reference sequence). The CDR3 spans 13 residues.

This clonotype has only a few counts. The chain joins TRBV14 to TRBJ2-7; D unclear. Germline assignment: CDR1 SGHDN and CDR2 FVKESK. Trimming stripped 3 bases from V and 0 bases from J, with 15 bases between. This CDR3 is 16 amino acids long. CDR3 in DNA: TGTGCCAGCAGCCACGAACACCCTACCAGCTCCTACGAGCAGTACTTC. Its protein product is CASSHEHPTSSYEQYF. The complete variable domain, with remaining parts taken from reference TRBV14 and TRBJ2-7, reads EAGVTQFPSHSVIEKGQTVTLRCDPISGHDNLYWYRRVMGKEIKFLLHFVKESKQDESGMPNNRFLAERTGGTYSTLKVQPAELEDSGVYFCASSHEHPTSSYEQYFGPGTRLTVT.

The chain employs TRBV6-5 and TRBJ1-6; TRBD1 aligns across 7 bases. J lost 3 bases, V lost 2 bases, and 4 bases had no gene match. Germline V gives CDR1 MNHEY, CDR2 SVGAGI. The CDR3 totals 16 residues. The CDR3 DNA sequence: TGTGCCAGCAGTTACATGGACAGGAACTATAATTCACCCCTCCACTTT. Residues: CASSYMDRNYNSPLHF.

The V gene is TRBV6-1, the J gene TRBJ2-7; 9 bases match TRBD2. Germline trimming cut 7 bases from V and 2 bases from J; bases unmatched to any gene: 6. CDR3 size: 14 residues. Germline CDR1 MNHNS, CDR2 SASEGT. CDR3 sequence reads: CASNKAGGPYEQYF. The CDR3 DNA follows: TGTGCCAGCAACAAAGCGGGGGGCCCCTACGAGCAGTACTTC.

This clonotype was counted a few times. The rearrangement uses TRBV28 and TRBJ2-7, with 9 bases matching TRBD2. The CDR3 is 16 residues long. V lost 5 bases to trimming and J lost 2 bases; unmatched junction nucleotides: 10. Germline-derived CDR1 and CDR2 are MDHEN and SYDVKM. For the CDR3, the DNA is TGTGCCAGCAGTAACCCGTGGGCGGGAGGGCCCTACGAGCAGTACTTC. It codes for CASSNPWAGGPYEQYF.

This chain links TRBV27 with TRBJ2-1, with TRBD1 identical over 9 bases. J was trimmed by 0 bases and V by 5 bases; bases with no gene match: 8. The germline CDR1 and CDR2 sequences are MNHEY and SMNVEV (reference sequence). The CDR3 is 17 amino acids. Here the CDR3 reads CASSPRDRASSYNEQFF. Written as DNA, the CDR3 is TGTGCCAGCAGTCCAAGGGACAGGGCGAGCTCCTACAATGAGCAGTTCTTC.

J is TRBJ2-1 and V is TRBV7-3; a weak D match, TRBD2 (5 bases). Germline V gene lookup returns CDR1 SGHTA and CDR2 FQGTGA. This CDR3 is 16 amino acids long. V was trimmed by 1 base and J by 5 bases, leaving 15 bases between them. The CDR3 is CASSLKVALADNEQFF. The CDR3 DNA reads as TGTGCCAGCAGCTTAAAGGTCGCGCTAGCCGACAATGAGCAGTTCTTC. The complete variable domain, with remaining parts taken from reference TRBV7-3 and TRBJ2-1, reads GAGVSQTPSNKVTEKGKYVELRCDPISGHTALYWYRQSLGQGPEFLIYFQGTGAADDSGLPNDRFFAVRPEGSVSTLKIQRTERGDSAVYLCASSLKVALADNEQFFGPGTRLTVL.

The chain uses TRBV20-1 and TRBJ2-5; D may be TRBD2 (5 bases). V dropped 6 bases and J dropped 7 bases, with 18 bases sitting between them. The CDR3 sequence is 13 residues long. The germline gives CDR1 DFQATT, CDR2 SNEGSKA (reference sequence). The CDR3 nucleotides are TGCAGTGCGCCCGGACCTCCGGCGGGGACCCAGTACTTC. Protein product: CSAPGPPAGTQYF.

The chain has TRBV6-5 and TRBJ2-7; weak D call: TRBD1 (6 bases). V was pared by 6 bases and J by 1 base, with 19 bases between. In germline, CDR1 is MNHEY, CDR2 SVGAGI. The CDR3 extends over 16 amino acids. CDR3 sequence reads: CASSQGSQGISYEQYF. In DNA form, the CDR3 reads TGTGCCAGCAGCCAGGGGTCGCAGGGGATATCCTACGAGCAGTACTTC.

The chain links TRBV28 to TRBJ2-7; tentatively, D is TRBD2 (6 bases). The CDR3 contains 15 residues. CDR1 is MDHEN and CDR2 is SYDVKM in the germline V gene. V was trimmed by 5 bases and J by 7 bases, leaving 21 bases between them. CDR3 in DNA: TGTGCCAGCAGTCCACCCGGGACGGGAGTAAATGAGCAGTACTTC. Its protein is CASSPPGTGVNEQYF.

This clonotype was counted between two and nine times. The chain has TRBV6-5 and TRBJ2-6; 9 bases map to TRBD1. The CDR3 has 17 amino acids. Germline CDR1 and CDR2: MNHEY and SVGAGI. With V trimmed by 4 bases and J by 1 base, 5 bases remained unmatched. The CDR3 region has the DNA TGTGCCAGCAGTTCGACAGGGGGAGTATCTGGGGCCAACGTCCTGACTTTC. Translated, it gives CASSSTGGVSGANVLTF.

This chain links TRBV5-6 with TRBJ1-1; tentative D call: TRBD1 (6 bases). V was trimmed by 7 bases and J by 6 bases, leaving 19 bases between them. Germline values: CDR1 SGHDT, CDR2 YYEEEE. The CDR3 spans 14 residues. DNA of the CDR3: TGTGCCAGCCACTCACCTCAAAGGGGGTCTGAAGCTTTCTTT. This codes for CASHSPQRGSEAFF.

This clonotype was detected only a few times. V and J are TRBV25-1 and TRBJ2-2, with D possibly being TRBD2 (5 bases). There are 13 residues in the CDR3. CDR1 and CDR2 from the germline V gene are MGHDK and SYGVNS. V was shortened by 3 bases and J by 3 bases, with 5 bases between the two germline ends. The CDR3 DNA sequence: TGTGCCAGCAGTGAGAGGGACACCGGGGAGCTGTTTTTT. Translated, it gives CASSERDTGELFF.

The CDR3 DNA reads TGTGCCAGCAGTTCCGGGACACCCCAAACCTACGAGCAGTACTTC. It translates to CASSSGTPQTYEQYF. The chain uses TRBV12-3 or TRBV12-4 and TRBJ2-7, with a tentative D call TRBD1 (6 bases). The V and J ends lost 4 bases and 2 bases respectively, with 15 bases between them. There are 15 residues in the CDR3.